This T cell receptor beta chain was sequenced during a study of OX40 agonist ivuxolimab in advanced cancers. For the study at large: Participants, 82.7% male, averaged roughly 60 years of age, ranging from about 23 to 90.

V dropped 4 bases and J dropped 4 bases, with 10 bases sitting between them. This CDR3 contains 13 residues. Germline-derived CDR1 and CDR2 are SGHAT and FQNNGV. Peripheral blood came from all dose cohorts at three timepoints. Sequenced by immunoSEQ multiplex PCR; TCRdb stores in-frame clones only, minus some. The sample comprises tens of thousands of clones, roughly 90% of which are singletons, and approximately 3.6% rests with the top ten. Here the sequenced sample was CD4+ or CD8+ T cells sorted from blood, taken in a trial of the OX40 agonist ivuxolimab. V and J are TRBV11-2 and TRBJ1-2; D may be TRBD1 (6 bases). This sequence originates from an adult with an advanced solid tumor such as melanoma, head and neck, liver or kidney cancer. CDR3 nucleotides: TGTGCCAGCAGCTATCAGGGGTTCTATGGCTACACCTTC. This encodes CASSYQGFYGYTF.